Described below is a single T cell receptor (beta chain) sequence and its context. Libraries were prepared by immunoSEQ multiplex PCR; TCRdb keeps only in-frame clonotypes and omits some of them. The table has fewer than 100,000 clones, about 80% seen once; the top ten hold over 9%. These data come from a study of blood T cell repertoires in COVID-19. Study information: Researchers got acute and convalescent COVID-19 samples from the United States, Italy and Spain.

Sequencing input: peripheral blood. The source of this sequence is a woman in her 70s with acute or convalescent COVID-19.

The CDR3 here is CASSQLVNSPLHF. In DNA, the CDR3 is TGCGCCAGCAGCCAACTAGTAAATTCACCCCTCCACTTT. The chain has TRBV4-3 and TRBJ1-6; no clear D. Germline CDR1 LGHNA, CDR2 YSLEER. CDR3 length: 13 residues. Trimming cost V 2 bases and J 7 bases, with 6 bases left between them.